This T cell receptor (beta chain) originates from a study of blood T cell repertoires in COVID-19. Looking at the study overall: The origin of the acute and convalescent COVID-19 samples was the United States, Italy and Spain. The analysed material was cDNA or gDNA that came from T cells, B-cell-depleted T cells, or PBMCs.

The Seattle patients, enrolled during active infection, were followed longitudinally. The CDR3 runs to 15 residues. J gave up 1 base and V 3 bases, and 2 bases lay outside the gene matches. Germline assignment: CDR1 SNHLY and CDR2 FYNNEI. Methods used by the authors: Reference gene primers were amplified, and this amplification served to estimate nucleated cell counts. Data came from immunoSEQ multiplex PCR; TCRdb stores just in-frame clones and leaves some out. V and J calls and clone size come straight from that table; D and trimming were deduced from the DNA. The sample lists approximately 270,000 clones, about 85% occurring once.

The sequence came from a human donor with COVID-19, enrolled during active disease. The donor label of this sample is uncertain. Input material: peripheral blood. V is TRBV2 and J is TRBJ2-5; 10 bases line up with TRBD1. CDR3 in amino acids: CASSEDRGFQETQYF. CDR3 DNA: TGTGCCAGCAGTGAGGACAGGGGGTTCCAAGAGACCCAGTACTTC.